The 27 T cell receptor beta chains below come from one sample, sequenced in a study of cytotoxic CD8 clonotypes in ibrutinib-treated CLL. TCRdb's table, derived via immunoSEQ multiplex PCR, lists solely in-frame clones and lacks some. The table lists about 300,000 clones, around 69% of them singletons. The source was PBMCs, collected at disease progression, from a patient treated with ibrutinib. The receptors were gathered from a human donor with chronic lymphocytic leukemia.

The J gene is TRBJ2-1, the V gene TRBV7-6; 9 bases map to TRBD2. Looked up from germline, CDR1 is SGHVS and CDR2 is FNYEAQ. The CDR3 covers 16 residues. The J segment lost 4 bases and the V segment lost 5 bases, leaving 9 bases of the junction unmatched. CDR3 DNA: TGTGCCAGCAGCCCTGGTGGTGCGGGAGGGTACAATGAGCAGTTCTTC. Translated, it gives CASSPGGAGGYNEQFF.

The chain couples TRBV19 to TRBJ2-2; TRBD2 is a possible D gene (5 bases). This CDR3 has 16 amino acids. With 6 bases removed from V and 5 bases from J, the gap between germline ends came to 19 bases. Germline CDR1 is LNHDA and CDR2 is SQIVND (reference sequence). CDR3 amino acids: CASRMFGLGGTGELFF. CDR3 nucleotides: TGTGCCAGTAGAATGTTCGGACTCGGCGGGACCGGGGAGCTGTTTTTT. Supplemented by reference TRBV19 and TRBJ2-2, the full variable domain reads DGGITQSPKYLFRKEGQNVTLSCEQNLNHDAMYWYRQDPGQGLRLIYYSQIVNDFQKGDIAEGYSVSREKKESFPLTVTSAQKNPTAFYLCASRMFGLGGTGELFFGEGSRLTVL.

The V and J genes are TRBV29-1 and TRBJ2-5; 8 bases match TRBD1. J was trimmed by 3 bases and V by 5 bases; bases with no gene match: 17. In germline, CDR1 is SQVTM, CDR2 ANQGSEA. The CDR3 contains 17 residues. CDR3 residues: CSVCFSSTGEREETQYF. The CDR3 bases are TGCAGCGTTTGCTTCTCATCGACAGGGGAGAGGGAAGAGACCCAGTACTTC.

The rearrangement joins TRBV5-6 to TRBJ2-1; D is perhaps TRBD2 (6 bases). Germline V CDR1 and CDR2: SGHDT, YYEEEE. Trimming shortened V by 0 bases and J by 7 bases, and 17 bases separated the two germline ends. The CDR3 sequence is 16 residues long. This chain's CDR3 is CASSLVAWGSGNEQFF. In nucleotides, the CDR3 is TGTGCCAGCAGCTTGGTTGCGTGGGGGAGCGGGAATGAGCAGTTCTTC. Together with reference TRBV5-6 and TRBJ2-1, the CDR3 gives the full variable domain: DAGVTQSPTHLIKTRGQQVTLRCSPKSGHDTVSWYQQALGQGPQFIFQYYEEEERQRGNFPDRFSGHQFPNYSSELNVNALLLGDSALYLCASSLVAWGSGNEQFFGPGTRLTVL.

Note on this clone: This CDR3 is also generated by other DNA sequences in the sample. The chain is built from TRBV5-1 and TRBJ2-3; 9 bases line up with TRBD1. The junction had 4 bases not matched to a gene; V was cut back by 4 bases and J by 4 bases. The CDR3 is 14 amino acids. CDR1 is SGHRS, CDR2 YFSETQ, per germline. The CDR3 DNA is TGCGCCAGCAGCACCGGACAGGGGCCAGATACGCAGTATTTT. Translating it yields CASSTGQGPDTQYF.

The chain is built from TRBV28 and TRBJ2-3; 7 bases are shared with TRBD2. V trimming: 1 base; J trimming: 0 bases; junction bases outside the gene matches: 13. The CDR3 has 19 residues. The germline V gene encodes CDR1 MDHEN and CDR2 SYDVKM. This chain's CDR3 is CASSLLSGVLASSTDTQYF. DNA for the CDR3: TGTGCCAGCAGTTTATTAAGCGGGGTACTAGCATCTAGCACAGATACGCAGTATTTT.

This chain joins TRBV5-1 and TRBJ2-1, with D unresolved. CDR1 SGHRS and CDR2 YFSETQ come from the germline V gene. This CDR3 is built from 14 residues. The V end was cut by 0 bases, the J end by 4 bases, with 8 bases between. The CDR3 here is CASSLEGRYNEQFF. Here the CDR3 DNA reads TGCGCCAGCAGCTTGGAGGGCAGATACAATGAGCAGTTCTTC.

V and J are TRBV27 and TRBJ2-1; 9 nucleotides match TRBD2. CDR3 length: 16 amino acids. Germline lookup yields CDR1 MNHEY and CDR2 SMNVEV (reference sequence). With 1 base clipped from V and 5 bases from J, the junction kept 6 bases outside the gene matches. This CDR3 is CASSLLAGVINNEQFF. The CDR3 coding sequence is TGTGCCAGCAGTTTATTAGCGGGAGTGATTAACAATGAGCAGTTCTTC.

The chain couples TRBV5-4 to TRBJ1-5; TRBD1 matches at 7 bases. CDR1 is SGHNT, CDR2 YYREEE, per germline (reference sequence). This CDR3 spans 16 amino acids. J gave up 2 bases and V 2 bases, and 7 bases lay outside the gene matches. CDR3 region: CASSLTPGQRNQPQHF. The CDR3 DNA sequence: TGTGCCAGCAGCTTAACCCCGGGACAGCGCAATCAGCCCCAGCATTTT.

V is TRBV9 and J is TRBJ2-1; D is perhaps TRBD1 or TRBD2 (7 bases each). CDR3 length: 16 amino acids. The V gene lost 7 bases and the J gene lost 0 bases, with 17 bases spanning the gap. Germline CDR1 SGDLS, CDR2 YYNGEE. CDR3 nucleotides: TGTGCCAGCGGGAGGGGGCTTTCCCTCTCCTACAATGAGCAGTTCTTC. Protein: CASGRGLSLSYNEQFF.

The chain couples TRBV5-4 to TRBJ2-3, with D possibly matching TRBD2 (6 bases). Germline loops: CDR1 SGHNT, CDR2 YYREEE (reference sequence). This CDR3 has 15 amino acids. V lost 6 bases and J lost 0, with 14 bases in between. The CDR3 loop is CASISGGTSTDTQYF. The DNA of the CDR3 is TGTGCCAGCATCTCTGGCGGGACTAGCACAGATACGCAGTATTTT.

In this sample, this clone turned up once. V is TRBV5-1 and J is TRBJ2-2; D not certain. Between the trimmed V and J ends, which lost 2 bases and 4 bases, there was a span of 15 bases. This CDR3 has 16 amino acids. From germline, CDR1 is SGHRS and CDR2 YFSETQ. The CDR3 spells CASSFVIGRGTGELFF. In nucleotides, the CDR3 is TGCGCCAGCAGCTTTGTTATTGGCCGAGGCACCGGGGAGCTGTTTTTT.

The chain recombines TRBV5-8 with TRBJ2-1, with 9 bases identical to TRBD1. The length of the CDR3 is 16 residues. The J segment lost 4 bases and the V segment lost 7 bases, leaving 12 bases of the junction unmatched. Germline loops: CDR1 SGHTS, CDR2 YDEGEE. CDR3 DNA sequence: TGTGCCAGCCATGAACCCGGGACAGGGAATTACAATGAGCAGTTCTTC. Encoded protein: CASHEPGTGNYNEQFF. The complete variable domain, with remaining parts taken from reference TRBV5-8 and TRBJ2-1, reads EAGVTQSPTHLIKTRGQQATLRCSPISGHTSVYWYQQALGLGLQFLLWYDEGEERNRGNFPPRFSGRQFPNYSSELNVNALELEDSALYLCASHEPGTGNYNEQFFGPGTRLTVL.

This rearrangement joins TRBV11-2 to TRBJ1-5, with D perhaps TRBD1 (5 bases). Germline loops: CDR1 SGHAT, CDR2 FQNNGV. V lost 1 base and J lost 0, with 7 bases in between. The CDR3 loop spans 15 amino acids. The CDR3 DNA sequence: TGTGCCAGCAGCTTAGGGGACCGTAGCAATCAGCCCCAGCATTTT. Translation gives CASSLGDRSNQPQHF.

This clone was counted between two and nine times. The gene calls are TRBV6-1 and TRBJ1-3; tentative D call: TRBD1 (5 bases). Between the trimmed V and J ends, which lost 2 bases and 0 bases, there was a span of 5 bases. CDR3 size: 14 residues. Germline lookup yields CDR1 MNHNS and CDR2 SASEGT. CDR3 nucleotides: TGTGCCAGCAGTGAACAGGGCTCTGGAAACACCATATATTTT. Translating it yields CASSEQGSGNTIYF.

The rearrangement links TRBV2 to TRBJ2-3, with 16 bases lining up with TRBD2. The CDR3 runs 16 residues. The V gene end was trimmed by 6 bases and the J gene end by 6 bases; junction bases not matched to a gene: 6. Germline values: CDR1 SNHLY, CDR2 FYNNEI. CDR3 residues: CASSEPGLAGGDTQYF. As DNA, the CDR3 is TGTGCCAGCAGCGAACCGGGACTAGCGGGGGGGGATACGCAGTATTTT.

This rearrangement joins TRBV18 to TRBJ1-1, with a tentative D call TRBD1 (5 bases). Deletions cut 3 bases from V and 1 base from J, with 12 bases between. CDR1 and CDR2 (germline): KGHSH, LQKENI. CDR3 length equals 15 residues. The CDR3 loop is CASSPGAGRNTEAFF. Written as DNA, the CDR3 is TGTGCCAGCTCACCTGGGGCAGGGAGGAACACTGAAGCTTTCTTT.

This rearrangement joins TRBV6-5 to TRBJ2-7; either TRBD1 or TRBD2 may supply D (5 bases each). Germline V gene sequence: CDR1 MNHEY, CDR2 SVGAGI. This CDR3 comprises 14 residues. V lost 4 bases and J lost 0, with 10 bases in between. The CDR3 DNA reads as TGTGCCAGCAGTTTGAGGGGCCGCTCCTACGAGCAGTACTTC. This sequence encodes CASSLRGRSYEQYF.

The chain carries TRBV6-1 and TRBJ1-2, with no clear D. The V end lost 5 bases, the J end lost 8 bases, and 3 bases lay between the germline ends. The CDR3 consists of 9 residues. Germline values: CDR1 MNHNS, CDR2 SASEGT. The CDR3 here is CASSLGYTF. The CDR3 DNA sequence: TGTGCCAGCAGTCTGGGCTACACCTTC.

The gene calls are TRBV4-1 and TRBJ2-1; D unclear. This CDR3 region has 16 residues. V lost 4 bases to trimming and J lost 2 bases, with 15 bases between them. Germline CDR1 is MGHRA and CDR2 is YSYEKL. The CDR3 is CASSRTSQFPYNEQFF. CDR3 nucleotides: TGCGCCAGCAGCCGGACCTCGCAGTTCCCCTACAATGAGCAGTTCTTC.

This chain joins TRBV29-1 and TRBJ2-7, with TRBD2 matching over 13 bases. Germline CDR1 and CDR2: SQVTM and ANQGSEA. With 6 bases clipped from V and 7 bases from J, the junction kept 6 bases outside the gene matches. The CDR3 extends over 13 amino acids. The CDR3 DNA sequence: TGCAGCGTGAGGACTAGCGGGAGAGATGAGCAGTACTTC. This sequence encodes CSVRTSGRDEQYF.

This chain links TRBV19 with TRBJ1-5, with D possibly matching TRBD1 (5 bases). The CDR3 contains 15 residues. CDR1 LNHDA and CDR2 SQIVND come from the germline V gene (reference sequence). The V end lost 3 bases, the J end lost 7 bases, and 16 bases lay between the germline ends. Written as DNA, the CDR3 is TGTGCCAGTAGTATCGAGCCCCAGGGCGGCCAGCCCCAGCATTTT. This encodes CASSIEPQGGQPQHF.

The chain combines TRBV5-1 with TRBJ2-5; D remains unclear. TRBJ2-7 matches the DNA end more closely, so the J call is doubtful. The V gene's germline CDR1 is SGHRS and CDR2 YFSETQ. This CDR3 has 12 amino acids. For the CDR3, the DNA is TGCGCCAGCAGCTTGGCTAAATCCGAGCAGTACTTC. Residues: CASSLAKSEQYF.

The chain links TRBV12-5 to TRBJ1-6, with 8 bases identical to TRBD1. Germline lookup yields CDR1 LGHNT and CDR2 FRNRAP. CDR3 length: 16 residues. The V segment lost 7 bases and the J segment 0 bases; nucleotides outside the gene matches: 5. The CDR3 DNA follows: TGTGCTAGTGTTTGGGACAGGAGCTCCTATAATTCACCCCTCCACTTT. Residues: CASVWDRSSYNSPLHF.

The chain recombines TRBV6-1 with TRBJ2-7, with TRBD2 matching 13 bases. Trimming removed 7 bases from V and 1 base from J; junction bases left unmatched: 4. Per the germline V gene, CDR1 is MNHNS and CDR2 is SASEGT. This CDR3 is built from 15 residues. The CDR3 bases are TGTGCCAGCACGCGGGGACTAGCGGGGTCCTACGAGCAGTACTTC. Its translation: CASTRGLAGSYEQYF.

The chain combines TRBV4-1 with TRBJ1-2; D gene uncertain. The CDR3 has 14 residues. Germline assignment: CDR1 MGHRA and CDR2 YSYEKL. V was pared by 4 bases and J by 5 bases, with 14 bases between. The chain's CDR3 is CASSLTRVRYGYTF. The CDR3 DNA reads as TGCGCCAGCAGCCTTACGCGAGTTAGATATGGCTACACCTTC.

The CDR3 reads CASSFGTGGAETQYF. CDR3 nucleotides: TGTGCCAGCAGCTTCGGGACAGGGGGCGCGGAGACCCAGTACTTC. The genes are TRBV11-3 and TRBJ2-5, with 12 bases matching TRBD1. Per the germline V gene, CDR1 is SGHNT and CDR2 is YENEEA. CDR3 size: 15 residues. Trimming at V came to 3 bases and at J to 5 bases, leaving 4 bases not matched to a gene.